This TCR beta chain is from a study of blood T cell repertoires in COVID-19. The method was immunoSEQ multiplex PCR; TCRdb's version includes in-frame clones alone and lacks a portion of them. Among around 76,000 clones listed, around 80% were seen once. Sample: peripheral blood. The TCR originated in a man aged 50 or older with COVID-19, enrolled during active disease.

CDR3 region: CASTSGQGTSDTQYF. The CDR3 DNA sequence: TGTGCCAGCACCTCTGGACAGGGGACTTCAGATACGCAGTATTTT. This rearrangement joins TRBV2 to TRBJ2-3; 9 nucleotides agree with TRBD1. Germline V gene data show CDR1 as SNHLY and CDR2 as FYNNEI. J was trimmed by 4 bases and V by 7 bases; bases with no gene match: 9. CDR3 size: 15 residues.